This record covers a single T cell receptor (beta chain). Its antigen is not known. The germline V gene has CDR1 LGHDT and CDR2 YNNKEL (reference sequence). The ends were cut back, 3 bases at V and 3 bases at J, with 15 bases in the middle. The length of the CDR3 is 15 residues. Some clones are missing from TCRdb's copy, which holds only in-frame ones; the method was immunoSEQ multiplex PCR. The table lists around 130,000 clones, 70% to 90% of them singletons. The sample belongs to a study of T cell responses to AZD1222 COVID-19 vaccine. Broader study findings: Of spike-specific TCRs, nearly half reportedly target regions left unmutated in variants. The donor cohort was predominantly white British with a female majority, and clonal diversity may have been underestimated.

This clonotype originated in an adult who received the AZD1222 COVID-19 vaccine. The chain uses TRBV3-1 (or the pseudogene TRBV3-2) and TRBJ2-7; perhaps D is TRBD1 or TRBD2 (6 bases each). The material sequenced was peripheral blood, taken 28 days after the second AZD1222 dose. The DNA of the CDR3 is TGTGCCAGCAGCCAGTGGGGGGCAGGGGACTACGAGCAGTACTTC. It yields the protein CASSQWGAGDYEQYF.